This T cell receptor (beta chain) was documented in a study of blood T cell repertoires in COVID-19. Study details: Sites across the United States, Italy and Spain contributed samples from acute and convalescent COVID-19. Nucleic acid was either cDNA or gDNA, and it came from T cells, B-cell-depleted T cells, or PBMCs.

Under the authors' procedure: Researchers report that nucleated cell counts were estimated from reference gene primer amplification. The table came from immunoSEQ multiplex PCR; TCRdb's copy has only in-frame clones and leaves some out. Clonal size and the V and J genes are those of that table, whereas D and trimming came from the DNA. The sample lists 90,000 to 100,000 clones, over 70% occurring once. Trimming took 1 base from V and 8 from J, leaving 15 bases between them. There are 15 residues in the CDR3. Germline CDR1 and CDR2: LNHDA and SQIVND (reference sequence). The J gene is TRBJ1-3, the V gene TRBV19; D is unclear. The TCR originated in a man in his sixties with acute or convalescent COVID-19. Sequencing was done on a sample of peripheral blood. CDR3 loop: CASSIGGLLRDTIYF. CDR3 DNA sequence: TGTGCCAGTAGTATAGGCGGACTCCTAAGGGACACCATATATTTT.